A selection of T cell receptor beta chains follows, all from one sample in a study of molecular identifiers for immune sequencing clone quantification. MiXCR, run by TCRdb on the PCR reads, gives a single entry per CDR3 protein. The sample holds about 67,000 distinct CDR3 sequences, roughly 17% seen once. The sample comprised naive CD8+ T cells from blood, with Jurkat cell RNA spiked in. The receptors come from a human donor in good health. Some libraries in this study had Jurkat cell RNA spiked in. Both conserved end residues are part of each CDR3. The order of the fields is clone size, V gene, CDR3 protein. Some rows have no size entry. The others give once, few or many, or a class for an expanded clone.

size: many
V: TRBV11-2
CDR3: CASSLPGLAGGSYEQYF

size: -
V: TRBV6-1
CDR3: CASTPRSKVGAEAFF

size: many
V: TRBV7-6
CDR3: CASSLVSGEGTEAFF

size: many
V: TRBV7-6
CDR3: CASSAVGPTDTQYF

size: -
V: TRBV23-1
CDR3: CASRRQATQEDTEAFF

size: -
V: TRBV6-1
CDR3: CASSGGLAGDLEQYF

size: many
V: TRBV7-8
CDR3: CASSPTAYNEQFF

size: many
V: TRBV20-1
CDR3: CSARDYSSEQGNYEQYF

size: many
V: TRBV7-9
CDR3: CASSSSPGADRAYNEQFF

size: many
V: TRBV11-2
CDR3: CASSLDRRDRGRETQYF

size: few
V: TRBV4-1
CDR3: CAGSQDVAEYEQYF

size: many
V: TRBV12-3/TRBV12-4
CDR3: CASSSLAGATDTQYF

size: many
V: TRBV3-1
CDR3: CASSLDGRYEQYF

size: many
V: TRBV20-1
CDR3: CSARAQGGYEQYF

size: -
V: TRBV5-6
CDR3: CASSLVTNEKLFF

size: many
V: TRBV9
CDR3: CASSVGRLTDTQYF

size: many
V: TRBV7-8
CDR3: CASSLAVALGNEKLFF

size: many
V: TRBV29-1
CDR3: CSGRTQADDYTF

size: -
V: TRBV27
CDR3: CATPHPAPGLHTGELFF

size: many
V: TRBV15
CDR3: CATSRALDTDTQYF

size: many
V: TRBV7-9
CDR3: CASTAGVGETQYF

size: many
V: TRBV4-1
CDR3: CASSRTSENYYEQYF

size: many
V: TRBV4-1
CDR3: CASSQASYNEQFF

size: -
V: TRBV7-9
CDR3: CASSQLGTGLGYGYTF

size: many
V: TRBV6-5
CDR3: CASSYSTGRGDTEAFF

size: few
V: TRBV20-1
CDR3: CSARVLLAYEQYF

size: many
V: TRBV29-1
CDR3: CSVRTGDAGELFF

size: many
V: TRBV7-3
CDR3: CASGVGATDTQYF

size: few
V: TRBV29-1
CDR3: CSVERTGEGTDTQYF

size: once
V: TRBV27
CDR3: CASSLTGTVEAFF

size: few
V: TRBV20-1
CDR3: CSARDPGLAGYEQFF

size: -
V: TRBV19
CDR3: CASSWGTGGNEQFF

size: many
V: TRBV10-2
CDR3: CASSEAYSGANVLTF

size: many
V: TRBV7-2
CDR3: CASSEVGQGALETQYF

size: many
V: TRBV14
CDR3: CASNRGDSHQSTDTQYF

size: many
V: TRBV7-9
CDR3: CASSPGQSYEQYF

size: -
V: TRBV7-2
CDR3: CASSLAGLGEQFF

size: many
V: TRBV5-1
CDR3: CASSLDPGVAETQYF